This T cell receptor beta chain emerged from a study of blood T cell repertoires in COVID-19. For the study at large: Spain, Italy and the United States supplied samples that represented acute and convalescent COVID-19. Nucleic acid was either cDNA or gDNA, and it came from T cells, B-cell-depleted T cells, or PBMCs.

Germline loops: CDR1 MNHEY, CDR2 SVGAGI. The CDR3 loop spans 14 amino acids. The V gene lost 2 bases and the J gene lost 0 bases, with 7 bases spanning the gap. Original data processing: Amplification with reference gene primers provided the estimates of nucleated cell counts. TCRdb keeps only in-frame clones here, not all; method: immunoSEQ multiplex PCR. The V and J calls and clone size are taken from that table; D and trimming were inferred from the DNA. This table has 25,000 to 30,000 clones, around 82% appearing once. The sample comprised peripheral blood. This clonotype was obtained from a man older than 75 with active or convalescent COVID-19. The rearrangement uses TRBV6-5 and TRBJ1-1, with D possibly being TRBD1 (5 bases). DNA of the CDR3: TGTGCCAGCAGTTACCCAGGGATGAACACTGAAGCTTTCTTT. This codes for CASSYPGMNTEAFF.